One and the same sample provided the 26 T cell receptor beta chains below, sequenced in a study of shared clonotypes between healthy human individuals. The assay was immunoSEQ multiplex PCR, and TCRdb's table has in-frame clones only and misses some. The sample yields some 690,000 clones, roughly 91% seen once. The sequenced sample consisted of memory CD8+ T cells from PBMCs. Subset specified: CD45RO+ cells pooled with CCR7-negative TemRA cells. These receptors were collected from a man younger than 30 in good health. Some clones in this sample may be carry-over from other donors' samples.

The chain combines TRBV19 with TRBJ2-7; 11 bases are shared with TRBD2. The CDR3 has 14 residues. Germline V gene data show CDR1 as LNHDA and CDR2 as SQIVND (reference sequence). The ends lost 4 bases at V and 3 bases at J; junction bases unmatched: 2. The CDR3, as DNA: TGTGCCAGTAGTACGCTAGCGGGAGGCTACGAGCAGTACTTC. This sequence encodes CASSTLAGGYEQYF.

The chain joins TRBV27 to TRBJ2-7; 11 positions match TRBD2. The CDR3 spans 14 residues. Germline lookup yields CDR1 MNHEY and CDR2 SMNVEV (reference sequence). V trimming: 4 bases; J trimming: 6 bases; junction bases outside the gene matches: 5. CDR3 sequence reads: CASSYFSGRAEQYF. The DNA of the CDR3 is TGTGCCAGCAGTTATTTTAGCGGGAGGGCCGAGCAGTACTTC.

The chain carries TRBV9 and TRBJ2-1; TRBD1 is a possible D gene (5 bases). The CDR3 is 17 amino acids. V lost 3 bases and J lost 7, with 23 bases in between. Germline CDR1 SGDLS, CDR2 YYNGEE. The DNA for the CDR3 is TGTGCCAGCAGCGCACCGCAAGGGGCCCGTTTTTCTAATGAGCAGTTCTTC. Protein product: CASSAPQGARFSNEQFF. The variable domain in full, completed from reference TRBV9 and TRBJ2-1, reads DSGVTQTPKHLITATGQRVTLRCSPRSGDLSVYWYQQSLDQGLQFLIQYYNGEERAKGNILERFSAQQFPDLHSELNLSSLELGDSALYFCASSAPQGARFSNEQFFGPGTRLTVL.

V gene TRBV5-4 combines with J gene TRBJ2-1; 10 nucleotides line up with TRBD2. V dropped 5 bases and J dropped 8; count of bases not matched to a gene: 19. This CDR3 region has 18 residues. CDR1 SGHNT and CDR2 YYREEE come from the germline V gene (reference sequence). The CDR3 reads CASSSEASGSPRDHEQFF. The CDR3 DNA sequence: TGTGCCAGCAGTTCGGAGGCTAGCGGGAGCCCCAGGGACCATGAGCAGTTCTTC.

The V gene is TRBV14, the J gene TRBJ2-7; D call uncertain. The CDR3 consists of 16 residues. Per germline, CDR1 SGHDN and CDR2 FVKESK. Trimming removed 4 bases from V and 7 bases from J, with 23 bases in between. The CDR3 sequence: CASSPLKEFKTLEQYF. Here the CDR3 DNA reads TGTGCCAGCAGCCCGCTCAAGGAGTTCAAAACGTTGGAGCAGTACTTC.

V gene TRBV28 combines with J gene TRBJ2-7; D may be TRBD1 or TRBD2 (5 bases each). Germline V gene sequence: CDR1 MDHEN, CDR2 SYDVKM. The CDR3 is made up of 13 amino acids. Deletions cut 3 bases from V and 2 bases from J, with 8 bases between. The chain's CDR3 is CASSFWGTYEQYF. The CDR3, as DNA: TGTGCCAGCAGTTTTTGGGGGACCTACGAGCAGTACTTC. The complete variable domain, with remaining parts taken from reference TRBV28 and TRBJ2-7, reads DVKVTQSSRYLVKRTGEKVFLECVQDMDHENMFWYRQDPGLGLRLIYFSYDVKMKEKGDIPEGYSVSREKKERFSLILESASTNQTSMYLCASSFWGTYEQYFGPGTRLTVT.

The rearrangement uses TRBV28 and TRBJ2-7; D might be TRBD2 (6 bases). This CDR3 is 14 amino acids long. V lost 6 bases to trimming and J lost 0 bases, with 12 bases between them. Germline CDR1 is MDHEN and CDR2 is SYDVKM. The CDR3 spells CASRDSGPSYEQYF. The CDR3 DNA reads as TGTGCCAGCAGAGATAGCGGACCCTCCTACGAGCAGTACTTC.

J is TRBJ1-3 and V is TRBV4-1, with D perhaps matching TRBD1 (6 bases). The CDR3 has 19 amino acids. V shed 0 bases and J shed 0 bases, with 18 bases lying between them. Germline CDR1 is MGHRA and CDR2 is YSYEKL. CDR3 sequence (DNA): TGCGCCAGCAGCCAAGAGGTCTGGGACATAATATTCTCTGGAAACACCATATATTTT. Its translation is CASSQEVWDIIFSGNTIYF.

The chain couples TRBV4-3 to TRBJ2-1; D may be TRBD1 or TRBD2 (7 bases each). This CDR3 is built from 12 residues. V was trimmed by 7 bases and J by 8 bases, leaving 12 bases between them. Looked up from germline, CDR1 is LGHNA and CDR2 is YSLEER. As DNA, the CDR3 is TGCGCCAGCACAGGGGGGGCTGATGAGCAGTTCTTC. Protein product: CASTGGADEQFF.

The rearrangement joins TRBV6-1 to TRBJ2-7; D not resolved. Per germline, CDR1 MNHNS and CDR2 SASEGT. The CDR3 loop spans 13 amino acids. Trimming stripped 0 bases from V and 1 base from J, with 4 bases between. The chain's CDR3 is CASSEARSYEQYF. CDR3 DNA: TGTGCCAGCAGTGAAGCCCGGTCCTACGAGCAGTACTTC.

The table lists this clone with a few counts. The chain carries TRBV28 and TRBJ1-3, with D unresolved. This CDR3 has 12 amino acids. The V end lost 6 bases, the J end lost 11 bases, and 14 bases lay between the germline ends. Per germline, CDR1 MDHEN and CDR2 SYDVKM. The CDR3 loop is CASRHPVGAIYF. Here the CDR3 DNA reads TGTGCCAGCAGGCATCCGGTCGGCGCCATATATTTT.

This sequence joins TRBV28 and TRBJ2-1; 8 bases map to TRBD2. Germline lookup yields CDR1 MDHEN and CDR2 SYDVKM. The CDR3 covers 20 residues. With 2 bases clipped from V and 4 bases from J, the junction kept 19 bases outside the gene matches. This chain's CDR3 is CASSLTLPSGLLGTYNEQFF. The CDR3 DNA is TGTGCCAGCAGTTTAACCCTCCCTAGCGGGCTCCTTGGGACTTACAATGAGCAGTTCTTC.

V is TRBV9 and J is TRBJ2-1; D is undetermined. CDR1 and CDR2 (germline): SGDLS, YYNGEE. Trimming took 3 bases from V and 8 from J, leaving 15 bases between them. This CDR3 has 14 amino acids. The CDR3 here is CASSGPVPKHEQFF. The CDR3 DNA sequence: TGTGCCAGCAGCGGACCTGTCCCTAAGCATGAGCAGTTCTTC.

This clone was seen repeatedly, ten times or more. The gene calls are TRBV10-3 and TRBJ1-1, with D uncertain. The CDR3 spans 16 residues. Trimming pared 10 bases from V and 1 base from J, leaving 22 bases between. Germline CDR1 and CDR2: ENHRY and SYGVKD. CDR3 bases: TGTGCCAGCAGCGGCAGGATTGTAGCTACGAACACTGAAGCTTTCTTT. This translates into CASSGRIVATNTEAFF.

V and J are TRBV6-4 and TRBJ2-3; 14 positions match TRBD2. J gave up 10 bases and V 2 bases, and 2 bases lay outside the gene matches. The V gene's germline CDR1 is MRHNA and CDR2 SNTAGT. The length of the CDR3 is 14 residues. In nucleotides, the CDR3 is TGTGCCAGCAGTGACGGGACTAGCGGGGGAGCGCAGTATTTT. Translation: CASSDGTSGGAQYF.

The gene calls are TRBV30 and TRBJ2-2; no reliable D call. Looked up from germline, CDR1 is GTSNPN and CDR2 is SVGIG (reference sequence). This CDR3 is 10 amino acids long. V lost 2 bases to trimming and J lost 8 bases, with 3 bases between them. The CDR3 DNA follows: TGTGCCTGGAGTTTGGGGGAGCTGTTTTTT. It codes for CAWSLGELFF.

V and J are TRBV7-9 and TRBJ1-1, with unresolved D. The CDR3 totals 9 residues. CDR1 SEHNR and CDR2 FQNEAQ come from the germline V gene (reference sequence). The germline V and J ends were trimmed by 4 bases and 14 bases, with 8 bases remaining between them. The DNA for the CDR3 is TGTGCCAGCAGCTCCGGACGGTTCTTT. Translating gives CASSSGRFF.

CDR3 residues: CSVDGREGTEAFF. The CDR3 DNA reads as TGCAGCGTTGATGGCCGGGAGGGAACTGAAGCTTTCTTT. The chain has TRBV29-1 and TRBJ1-1; the D is unclear. This CDR3 is built from 13 residues. Germline-derived CDR1 and CDR2 are SQVTM and ANQGSEA. V lost 3 bases and J 5 bases, leaving 13 bases between the germline ends.

The J gene is TRBJ1-4, the V gene TRBV2; 7 bases match TRBD1. The CDR3 length is 16 residues. The ends lost 2 bases at V and 7 bases at J; junction bases unmatched: 10. The germline V gene has CDR1 SNHLY and CDR2 FYNNEI. The chain's CDR3 is CASSETPGQMGEKLFF. In nucleotides, the CDR3 is TGTGCCAGCAGTGAAACCCCGGGACAGATGGGTGAAAAACTGTTTTTT.

V and J are TRBV9 and TRBJ1-1; a possible D gene is TRBD1 (6 bases). V was pared by 4 bases and J by 0 bases, with 19 bases between. Germline V lookup: CDR1 SGDLS, CDR2 YYNGEE. The CDR3 runs to 17 residues. The CDR3 bases are TGTGCCAGCAGCATCCAGGGACACAAGGGGGTGAACACTGAAGCTTTCTTT. Translated, it gives CASSIQGHKGVNTEAFF. The full variable domain, completed using reference TRBV9 and TRBJ1-1, is DSGVTQTPKHLITATGQRVTLRCSPRSGDLSVYWYQQSLDQGLQFLIQYYNGEERAKGNILERFSAQQFPDLHSELNLSSLELGDSALYFCASSIQGHKGVNTEAFFGQGTRLTVV.

In regard to this clone: The sample has other DNA sequences that encode this CDR3 too. The rearrangement joins TRBV2 to TRBJ1-3; D is ambiguous. Germline assignment: CDR1 SNHLY and CDR2 FYNNEI. The length of the CDR3 is 14 residues. The germline V and J ends were trimmed by 4 bases and 4 bases, with 11 bases remaining between them. CDR3 nucleotide sequence: TGTGCCAGCAGTGCACGGGGATCCGGAAACACCATATATTTT. It specifies CASSARGSGNTIYF. Full variable domain (outside the CDR3, taken from reference TRBV2 and TRBJ1-3): EPEVTQTPSHQVTQMGQEVILRCVPISNHLYFYWYRQILGQKVEFLVSFYNNEISEKSEIFDDQFSVERPDGSNFTLKIRSTKLEDSAMYFCASSARGSGNTIYFGEGSWLTVV.

This clone was detected only once. The chain combines TRBV7-8 with TRBJ2-3, with 14 bases lining up with TRBD2. Per germline, CDR1 SGHVS and CDR2 FQNEAQ. This CDR3 has 16 amino acids. The J segment lost 8 bases and the V segment lost 5 bases, leaving 9 bases of the junction unmatched. DNA for the CDR3: TGTGCCAGCAGCCCCCCGGGACTAGCGGGAGATAGTACGCAGTATTTT. This codes for CASSPPGLAGDSTQYF.

The chain joins TRBV7-8 to TRBJ2-1; TRBD2 matches 10 bases. There are 15 residues in the CDR3. The germline CDR1 and CDR2 sequences are SGHVS and FQNEAQ. J was trimmed by 6 bases and V by 5 bases; bases with no gene match: 7. CDR3 in DNA: TGTGCCAGCAGCCCGAGCGGGAGGGCCTCCAATGAGCAGTTCTTC. The encoded protein is CASSPSGRASNEQFF.

This chain connects TRBV9 to TRBJ2-1; 16 bases map to TRBD2. The CDR3 is 18 amino acids. Per the germline V gene, CDR1 is SGDLS and CDR2 is YYNGEE. Trimming took 4 bases from V and 6 from J; bases not matched to a gene: 10. The CDR3 DNA sequence: TGTGCCAGCAGCCCAAAGGGACTAGCGGGAGGGGTCGGCAATGAGCAGTTCTTC. Residues: CASSPKGLAGGVGNEQFF.

The rearrangement links TRBV27 to TRBJ2-7, with 7 bases matching TRBD1. The V and J ends lost 5 bases and 3 bases, in that order; junction bases with no gene match: 10. The CDR3 consists of 15 residues. Germline V gives CDR1 MNHEY, CDR2 SMNVEV (reference sequence). CDR3 sequence (DNA): TGTGCCAGCAGTGACCGGGACAGCCAACTCTACGAGCAGTACTTC. It codes for CASSDRDSQLYEQYF.

This rearrangement joins TRBV7-6 to TRBJ2-2, with 12 nucleotides matching TRBD2. CDR3 length: 17 amino acids. Trimming at V came to 1 base and at J to 5 bases, leaving 5 bases not matched to a gene. Germline-derived CDR1 and CDR2 are SGHVS and FNYEAQ. The CDR3 is CASSLEASGRGTGELFF. In DNA, the CDR3 is TGTGCCAGCAGCTTAGAAGCTAGCGGGAGGGGGACCGGGGAGCTGTTTTTT.